Presented here are 10 T cell receptor beta chains from one specimen sequenced in a study of cytomegalovirus exposure and HLA in healthy donors. PCR was performed using 60 Vbeta and 13 Jbeta primers. Assay: immunoSEQ multiplex PCR; the TCRdb copy retains only in-frame clones and omits some. The table records about 140,000 clones, about four fifths of them present only once. Sequenced sample: PBMCs. The receptors derive from a male donor in good health and CMV-seropositive.

This clone was detected only a few times. V is TRBV19 and J is TRBJ1-4; 7 nucleotides line up with TRBD1. The ends lost 4 bases at V and 8 bases at J; junction bases unmatched: 7. Germline V gene lookup returns CDR1 LNHDA and CDR2 SQIVND (reference sequence). The CDR3 length is 14 residues. The CDR3 region has the DNA TGTGCCAGTAGTAGGCAGGGGGTCGTGGAAAAACTGTTTTTT. The encoded protein is CASSRQGVVEKLFF.

The V and J genes are TRBV4-3 and TRBJ2-5; 15 nucleotides match TRBD2. The V gene's germline CDR1 is LGHNA and CDR2 YSLEER. This CDR3 region has 16 residues. The trim removed 4 bases at V and 2 bases at J, leaving 2 bases unmatched. The CDR3 reads CASSPGLAGGQETQYF. DNA for the CDR3: TGCGCCAGCAGCCCAGGACTAGCGGGAGGGCAAGAGACCCAGTACTTC.

On this clone: One end of the junction fails to match germline, which may point to a read error. The chain joins TRBV7-9 to TRBJ2-2, with D possibly TRBD1 on 5 matching bases. The CDR3 consists of 16 residues. The germline CDR1 and CDR2 sequences are SEHNR and FQNEAQ (reference sequence). CDR3 nucleotides: TGTTCCAGCAGCTTAGGGCAGGGCCTGGACACCGGGGAGCTGTTTTTT. It is translated as CSSSLGQGLDTGELFF.

CDR3 coding DNA: TGTGCCAGCAGTTTTCCGACTAGCGGGAACAATGAGCAGTTCTTC. Amino acids: CASSFPTSGNNEQFF. This chain uses TRBV28 with TRBJ2-1, with 11 bases that match TRBD2. CDR1 and CDR2 from the germline V gene are MDHEN and SYDVKM. V shed 3 bases, J shed 5 bases, and the junction held 3 bases outside the gene matches. CDR3 size: 15 residues.

The CDR3, as DNA: TGCGCCAGCAGCCAAGTTGGAGGACAGGGGGGCTCACCCCTCCACTTT. This encodes CASSQVGGQGGSPLHF. The chain couples TRBV4-1 to TRBJ1-6, with TRBD1 matching 10 bases. Germline V gene data show CDR1 as MGHRA and CDR2 as YSYEKL. This CDR3 region has 16 residues. The junction had 7 bases not matched to a gene; V was cut back by 1 base and J by 10 bases.

The V gene is TRBV9, the J gene TRBJ1-2; D possibly corresponds to TRBD1 (5 bases). Per the germline V gene, CDR1 is SGDLS and CDR2 is YYNGEE. The CDR3 is 16 residues long. Trimming cost V 0 bases and J 4 bases, with 16 bases left between them. CDR3 protein: CASSVVGADCFYGYTF. In DNA form, the CDR3 reads TGTGCCAGCAGCGTAGTAGGGGCCGATTGCTTCTATGGCTACACCTTC. The whole variable domain, filled in from reference TRBV9 and TRBJ1-2, reads DSGVTQTPKHLITATGQRVTLRCSPRSGDLSVYWYQQSLDQGLQFLIQYYNGEERAKGNILERFSAQQFPDLHSELNLSSLELGDSALYFCASSVVGADCFYGYTFGSGTRLTVV.

This clone was counted between two and nine times. This chain links TRBV19 with TRBJ2-1, with D possibly TRBD2 on 5 matching bases. The germline V and J ends were trimmed by 6 bases and 0 bases, with 9 bases remaining between them. The CDR3 is 14 residues long. Per the germline V gene, CDR1 is LNHDA and CDR2 is SQIVND (reference sequence). The CDR3 is CASREAASYNEQFF. DNA of the CDR3: TGTGCCAGTAGGGAGGCAGCCTCCTACAATGAGCAGTTCTTC. The full variable domain, with the rest looked up from reference TRBV19 and TRBJ2-1, is DGGITQSPKYLFRKEGQNVTLSCEQNLNHDAMYWYRQDPGQGLRLIYYSQIVNDFQKGDIAEGYSVSREKKESFPLTVTSAQKNPTAFYLCASREAASYNEQFFGPGTRLTVL.

In DNA, the CDR3 is TGTGCCAGTAGTACCAGACAGGGGCGAGATGAAAAACTGTTTTTT. Protein: CASSTRQGRDEKLFF. The chain employs TRBV19 and TRBJ1-4, with 8 bases identical to TRBD1. With V trimmed by 4 bases and J by 6 bases, 7 bases remained unmatched. The CDR3 is made up of 15 amino acids. Germline CDR1 reads LNHDA; CDR2 reads SQIVND (reference sequence).

In this sample, this clone turned up a few times. The V gene is TRBV4-3, the J gene TRBJ1-3; D not resolved. Deletions cut 0 bases from V and 0 bases from J, with 12 bases between. CDR1 LGHNA and CDR2 YSLEER come from the germline V gene. The CDR3 is 17 amino acids. CDR3 sequence: CASSQDQLLSSGNTIYF. For the CDR3, the DNA is TGCGCCAGCAGCCAAGATCAACTACTGAGCTCTGGAAACACCATATATTTT.

The chain couples TRBV5-6 to TRBJ1-2; D is unclear. The ends were cut back, 4 bases at V and 8 bases at J, with 12 bases in the middle. Germline V gene lookup returns CDR1 SGHDT and CDR2 YYEEEE. CDR3 length equals 12 residues. The CDR3 is CASSVRGRGYTF. In DNA form, the CDR3 reads TGTGCCAGCAGCGTGAGAGGGCGAGGCTACACCTTC.